One sample yielded the 21 T cell receptor beta chains listed below, sequenced in a study of cytomegalovirus exposure and HLA in healthy donors. In the PCR, 60 Vbeta and 13 Jbeta primers were used. The assay was immunoSEQ multiplex PCR, and TCRdb's table has in-frame clones only and misses some. The sample yields about 180,000 clones, around 80% seen once. Sample: PBMCs. Receptor source: a man aged 40-49 years in good health and CMV-seronegative.

The chain carries TRBV19 and TRBJ1-4; D is ambiguous. Germline CDR1 is LNHDA and CDR2 is SQIVND (reference sequence). The CDR3 is made up of 14 amino acids. The V gene lost 10 bases and the J gene lost 5 bases, with 17 bases spanning the gap. The CDR3, as DNA: TGTGCCACACTTAAGGGAGGGAGGAATGAAAAACTGTTTTTT. This codes for CATLKGGRNEKLFF.

V gene TRBV7-6 combines with J gene TRBJ2-3, with 9 bases lining up with TRBD2. Unmatched junction bases numbered 8, after V lost 1 base and J lost 0 bases. This CDR3 spans 18 amino acids. Germline V gene data show CDR1 as SGHVS and CDR2 as FNYEAQ. CDR3 bases: TGTGCCAGCAGCTTAGGTGCGGGGGGGCCTTATAGCACAGATACGCAGTATTTT. The encoded protein is CASSLGAGGPYSTDTQYF. The whole variable domain, remainder taken from reference TRBV7-6 and TRBJ2-3, is GAGVSQSPRYKVTKRGQDVALRCDPISGHVSLYWYRQALGQGPEFLTYFNYEAQQDKSGLPNDRFSAERPEGSISTLTIQRTEQRDSAMYRCASSLGAGGPYSTDTQYFGPGTRLTVL.

The chain is built from TRBV7-2 and TRBJ2-5; 11 nucleotides line up with TRBD2. The germline CDR1 and CDR2 sequences are SGHTA and FQGNSA. V shed 4 bases, J shed 4 bases, and the junction held 8 bases outside the gene matches. The CDR3 spans 16 residues. CDR3 bases: TGTGCCAGCAGCTGGAGCAGTAGCGGGAGGGGAGAGACCCAGTACTTC. Translation: CASSWSSSGRGETQYF.

The chain employs TRBV27 and TRBJ2-1, with 9 bases that match TRBD2. CDR1 and CDR2 from the germline V gene are MNHEY and SMNVEV (reference sequence). With V trimmed by 4 bases and J by 8 bases, 12 bases remained unmatched. The CDR3 covers 16 residues. This chain's CDR3 is CASSSTRGGLRDEQFF. CDR3 nucleotide sequence: TGTGCCAGCAGTTCTACGCGGGGGGGCCTAAGAGATGAGCAGTTCTTC.

This clone was seen a few times. The chain has TRBV12-5 and TRBJ1-3; 7 nucleotides match TRBD1. The CDR3 length is 15 residues. Trimming removed 4 bases from V and 4 bases from J; junction bases left unmatched: 7. Germline CDR1 reads LGHNT; CDR2 reads FRNRAP. The CDR3 spells CASGWGDREGNTIYF. The CDR3 nucleotides are TGTGCTAGTGGTTGGGGTGACAGGGAAGGAAACACCATATATTTT.

This chain links TRBV5-1 with TRBJ1-2; D unresolved. CDR1 and CDR2 from the germline V gene are SGHRS and YFSETQ. V lost 4 bases and J 5 bases, leaving 21 bases between the germline ends. This CDR3 contains 16 residues. CDR3 nucleotides: TGCGCCAGCAGCCCGGTTGCCTCTTACCCAATTTATGGCTACACCTTC. Amino acids: CASSPVASYPIYGYTF. Drawing the rest from reference TRBV5-1 and TRBJ1-2, the complete variable domain is KAGVTQTPRYLIKTRGQQVTLSCSPISGHRSVSWYQQTPGQGLQFLFEYFSETQRNKGNFPGRFSGRQFSNSRSEMNVSTLELGDSALYLCASSPVASYPIYGYTFGSGTRLTVV.

This clone has more than one count but fewer than ten. The rearrangement joins TRBV19 to TRBJ1-1; possibly TRBD1 for D (6 bases). This CDR3 has 14 amino acids. The germline V gene encodes CDR1 LNHDA and CDR2 SQIVND (reference sequence). V lost 9 bases to trimming and J lost 4 bases, with 18 bases between them. In DNA, the CDR3 is TGTGCCAGCAACAAAAGGGGGGAGGGCACTGAAGCTTTCTTT. Protein product: CASNKRGEGTEAFF.

The chain has TRBV7-2 and TRBJ2-7, with D uncertain. Trimming pared 8 bases from V and 6 bases from J, leaving 11 bases between. CDR3 length: 11 residues. Germline V gene lookup returns CDR1 SGHTA and CDR2 FQGNSA. CDR3 bases: TGTGCCAGCCGCCTTCTCGGCGAGCAGTACTTC. Amino acid sequence: CASRLLGEQYF.

This clone has just a few counts. This chain links TRBV19 with TRBJ2-2; 8 bases align to TRBD1. V lost 6 bases and J lost 7; bases outside the gene matches: 10. The CDR3 length is 15 residues. Germline V CDR1 and CDR2: LNHDA, SQIVND (reference sequence). The CDR3 DNA sequence: TGTGCCAGTAGGCGCGGGACAGGCTCGGGCGGGGAGCTGTTTTTT. It codes for CASRRGTGSGGELFF.

The chain carries TRBV30 and TRBJ1-3; TRBD1 might be the D (5 bases). In germline, CDR1 is GTSNPN, CDR2 SVGIG (reference sequence). V dropped 5 bases and J dropped 0 bases, with 11 bases sitting between them. CDR3 length equals 14 residues. CDR3 DNA sequence: TGTGCCTGGGGGGCCAGCAGCTCTGGAAACACCATATATTTT. Its translation: CAWGASSSGNTIYF.

In this sample, this clone turned up a few times. V and J are TRBV7-2 and TRBJ2-7; D is possibly TRBD2 (7 bases). The CDR3 consists of 15 residues. V lost 1 base to trimming and J lost 4 bases, with 14 bases between them. Germline V gives CDR1 SGHTA, CDR2 FQGNSA. CDR3 in amino acids: CASSLEGGQPYEQYF. In nucleotides, the CDR3 is TGTGCCAGCAGCTTAGAGGGGGGGCAGCCTTACGAGCAGTACTTC.

This clone was seen a single time. This chain connects TRBV6-5 to TRBJ2-1; possible D gene TRBD2, 6 bases. This CDR3 has 13 residues. The V end was cut by 7 bases, the J end by 10 bases, with 17 bases between. The germline V gene has CDR1 MNHEY and CDR2 SVGAGI. CDR3 amino acids: CASTPPAGREQFF. CDR3 bases: TGTGCCAGCACCCCCCCCGCAGGGAGGGAGCAGTTCTTC.

The V call is TRBV6-5, the J call TRBJ1-1; the D is unclear. Trimming took 2 bases from V and 4 from J, leaving 8 bases between them. Germline lookup yields CDR1 MNHEY and CDR2 SVGAGI. The CDR3 loop spans 13 amino acids. CDR3 protein: CASSYPGSTEAFF. The CDR3 region has the DNA TGTGCCAGCAGTTACCCTGGGAGCACTGAAGCTTTCTTT.

The J gene is TRBJ2-2, the V gene TRBV5-1; the match to TRBD2 covers 10 bases. This CDR3 contains 16 residues. CDR1 is SGHRS, CDR2 YFSETQ, per germline. V shed 4 bases, J shed 1 base, and the junction held 4 bases outside the gene matches. CDR3: CASSVLAGQNTGELFF. In DNA form, the CDR3 reads TGCGCCAGCAGCGTACTAGCGGGACAGAACACCGGGGAGCTGTTTTTT.

The V gene is TRBV10-3, the J gene TRBJ2-3; TRBD1 might be the D (5 bases). The CDR3 runs to 15 residues. Trimming removed 9 bases at V and 0 bases at J, with 16 bases between. CDR1 is ENHRY, CDR2 SYGVKD, per germline. CDR3 protein: CAMGLGPSSTDTQYF. In nucleotides, the CDR3 is TGTGCCATGGGGTTGGGGCCATCTAGCACAGATACGCAGTATTTT.

The rearrangement joins TRBV5-1 to TRBJ2-1; TRBD2 matches at 9 bases. The length of the CDR3 is 14 residues. V lost 4 bases and J lost 12; bases outside the gene matches: 11. CDR1 SGHRS and CDR2 YFSETQ come from the germline V gene. The CDR3 region is CASSRVAGAAWQFF. The DNA of the CDR3 is TGCGCCAGCAGCCGGGTAGCGGGAGCCGCATGGCAGTTCTTC.

The chain is built from TRBV2 and TRBJ2-7; 7 bases are shared with TRBD2. CDR3 size: 16 residues. Germline assignment: CDR1 SNHLY and CDR2 FYNNEI. V trimming: 7 bases; J trimming: 0 bases; junction bases outside the gene matches: 12. This chain's CDR3 is CASNNRGDDLSYEQYF. The CDR3 nucleotides are TGTGCCAGCAATAATCGGGGGGACGACCTCTCCTACGAGCAGTACTTC.

This chain links TRBV5-1 with TRBJ1-2; 7 bases line up with TRBD1. The CDR3 is 15 amino acids. The trim removed 0 bases at V and 3 bases at J, leaving 5 bases unmatched. Germline values: CDR1 SGHRS, CDR2 YFSETQ. For the CDR3, the DNA is TGCGCCAGCAGCTTGGAGGGGGCGACGGACTATGGCTACACCTTC. It yields the protein CASSLEGATDYGYTF.

The chain joins TRBV10-3 to TRBJ2-6; 9 bases align to TRBD1. The CDR3 runs to 19 residues. After removal of 2 bases from V and 0 bases from J, the junction contained 8 bases not matched to a gene. Germline loops: CDR1 ENHRY, CDR2 SYGVKD. CDR3 residues: CAISENRDRVTSGANVLTF. The CDR3 nucleotides read TGTGCCATCAGTGAGAATCGGGACAGGGTTACCTCTGGGGCCAACGTCCTGACTTTC.

This chain links TRBV30 with TRBJ2-7; 7 nucleotides align to TRBD1. The CDR3 is made up of 13 amino acids. CDR1 and CDR2 from the germline V gene are GTSNPN and SVGIG (reference sequence). Germline trimming cut 3 bases from V and 6 bases from J; bases unmatched to any gene: 8. The DNA for the CDR3 is TGTGCCTGGAGCACACAGACAGGGTCCGAGCAGTACTTC. It is translated as CAWSTQTGSEQYF. Full variable domain (remainder filled in from reference TRBV30 and TRBJ2-7): SQTIHQWPATLVQPVGSPLSLECTVEGTSNPNLYWYRQAAGRGLQLLFYSVGIGQISSEVPQNLSASRPQDRQFILSSKKLLLSDSGFYLCAWSTQTGSEQYFGPGTRLTVT.

V is TRBV7-2 and J is TRBJ2-1; tentative D call: TRBD2 (6 bases). Trimming left V 6 bases short and J 7 bases short, with 22 bases between. Germline CDR1 is SGHTA and CDR2 is FQGNSA. The CDR3 is 16 amino acids. The CDR3 region is CASRHWAGWGENEQFF. CDR3 DNA: TGTGCCAGCAGACACTGGGCGGGATGGGGAGAAAATGAGCAGTTCTTC.